This T cell receptor (beta chain) was captured in a study of human thymus T cells. General observations from the study: Gene usage for V and J segments appeared biased in thymic and blood repertoires.

This CDR3 has 14 residues. Per the germline V gene, CDR1 is LNHDA and CDR2 is SQIVND (reference sequence). V trimming: 9 bases; J trimming: 3 bases; junction bases outside the gene matches: 8. TCRdb keeps only in-frame clones here, not all; method: immunoSEQ multiplex PCR. The table shows about 43,000 clones, with roughly 94% occurring only once. Notes on this clone: Its cognate antigen is unknown.

An approximately 0.45-1 mL peripheral blood aliquot was taken intraoperatively from four of eight donors. This chain uses TRBV19 with TRBJ1-5; 7 positions match TRBD1. Sequenced input: blood. This sequence originates from a girl less than two years old with a congenital heart defect but otherwise immunologically healthy. CDR3 residues: CASTGTENNQPQHF. CDR3 DNA sequence: TGTGCCAGCACCGGGACAGAGAACAATCAGCCCCAGCATTTT.